This record concerns one T cell receptor beta chain sequence. Measured with immunoSEQ multiplex PCR; TCRdb has only the in-frame clones, and not every one. Found here are about 210,000 clones, 85% of them singletons; the top ten hold 18%. This specimen comes from a study of blood T cell repertoires in COVID-19. Study overall: COVID-19 samples collected from the United States, Italy and Spain covered acute and convalescent phases.

Germline assignment: CDR1 MNHEY and CDR2 SVGEGT. V shed 1 base and J 1 base; nucleotides not matched to a gene: 7. This CDR3 contains 16 residues. The sequence was collected from a middle-aged man who had recovered from COVID-19. This chain connects TRBV6-2 or TRBV6-3 to TRBJ2-7; 7 bases agree with TRBD2. Sequencing input: PBMCs or T cells enriched from blood (not recorded which). The DNA for the CDR3 is TGTGCCAGCAGTTACTTGGGCGGGAGACCTTCCTACGAGCAGTACTTC. Translated: CASSYLGGRPSYEQYF.